This TCR beta chain appears in the sequencing data of a study of blood T cell repertoires in COVID-19. Study at large: Acute-phase and convalescent COVID-19 samples originated in the United States, Italy and Spain. T cells, B-cell-depleted T cells, or PBMCs supplied cDNA or gDNA.

Germline loops: CDR1 SNHLY, CDR2 FYNNEI. The CDR3 is 16 amino acids. V gave up 6 bases and J gave up 5 bases, with 22 bases separating them. Donors in Cohort 3 who had recovered were those with two negative PCRs, healthcare professional clearance, or resolution of their symptoms. As handled by the study authors: Amplification with reference gene primers provided the estimates of nucleated cell counts. Clones were sequenced by immunoSEQ multiplex PCR, and TCRdb holds only the in-frame ones, with some missing. V and J calls and clone size are those listed in that table; D and trimming were worked out from the DNA. The table shows around 200,000 clones, with about 85% occurring only once.

The sample taken for sequencing was PBMCs or T cells enriched from blood (not recorded which). The source of this sequence is a man between 40 and 49 years old who had recovered from COVID-19. The V call is TRBV2, the J call TRBJ2-5, with a tentative D call TRBD1 (5 bases). The CDR3 DNA sequence: TGTGCCAGCAGCCCAGGGAAGGGAAGTGGTGGGGAGACCCAGTACTTC. Amino acid sequence: CASSPGKGSGGETQYF.